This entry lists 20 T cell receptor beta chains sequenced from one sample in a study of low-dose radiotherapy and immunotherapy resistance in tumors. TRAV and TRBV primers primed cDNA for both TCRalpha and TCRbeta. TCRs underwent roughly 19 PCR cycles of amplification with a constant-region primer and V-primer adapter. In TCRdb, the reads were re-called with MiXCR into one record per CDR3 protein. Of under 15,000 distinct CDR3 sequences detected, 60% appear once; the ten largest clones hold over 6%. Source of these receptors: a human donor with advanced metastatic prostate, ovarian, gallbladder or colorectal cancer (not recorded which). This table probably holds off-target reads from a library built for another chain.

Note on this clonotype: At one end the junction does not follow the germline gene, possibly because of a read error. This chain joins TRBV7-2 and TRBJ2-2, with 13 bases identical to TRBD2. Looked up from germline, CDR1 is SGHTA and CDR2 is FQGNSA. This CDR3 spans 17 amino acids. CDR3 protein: CASSLLRLAGGSGELFF. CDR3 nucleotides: TGCGCCAGCAGCTTACTAAGACTAGCGGGAGGATCCGGGGAGCTGTTTTTT.

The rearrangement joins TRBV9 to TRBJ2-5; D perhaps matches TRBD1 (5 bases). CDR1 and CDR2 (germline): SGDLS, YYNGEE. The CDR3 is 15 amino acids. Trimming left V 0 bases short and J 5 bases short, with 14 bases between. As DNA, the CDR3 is TGTGCCAGCAGCGTAGTTGATGGGGCCGGGGAGACCCAGTACTTC. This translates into CASSVVDGAGETQYF.

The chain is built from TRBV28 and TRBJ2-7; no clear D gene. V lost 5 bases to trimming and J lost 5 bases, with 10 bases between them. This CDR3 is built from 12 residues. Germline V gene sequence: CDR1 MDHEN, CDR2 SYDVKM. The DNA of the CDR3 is TGTGCCAGCAGTCCCTCGCGCAACGAGCAGTACTTC. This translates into CASSPSRNEQYF.

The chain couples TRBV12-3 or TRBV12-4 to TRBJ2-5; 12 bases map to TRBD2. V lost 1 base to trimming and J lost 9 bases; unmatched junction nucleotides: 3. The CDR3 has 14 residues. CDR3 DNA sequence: TGTGCCAGCAGTTTAGGACTAGCGGGAGCGGCCCAGTACTTC. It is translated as CASSLGLAGAAQYF.

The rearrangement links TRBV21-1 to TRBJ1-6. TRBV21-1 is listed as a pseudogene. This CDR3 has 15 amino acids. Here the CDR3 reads CASSKKVRRGGPLHF. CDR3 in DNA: TGTGCCAGCAGCAAAAAGGTTCGGCGGGGAGGGCCCCTCCACTTT.

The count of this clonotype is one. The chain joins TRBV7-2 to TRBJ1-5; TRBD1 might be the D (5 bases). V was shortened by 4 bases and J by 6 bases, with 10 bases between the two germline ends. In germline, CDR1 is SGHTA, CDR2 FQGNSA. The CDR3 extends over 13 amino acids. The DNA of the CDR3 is TGTGCCAGCAGCTCCCAGGGTCGTCAGCCCCAGCATTTT. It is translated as CASSSQGRQPQHF.

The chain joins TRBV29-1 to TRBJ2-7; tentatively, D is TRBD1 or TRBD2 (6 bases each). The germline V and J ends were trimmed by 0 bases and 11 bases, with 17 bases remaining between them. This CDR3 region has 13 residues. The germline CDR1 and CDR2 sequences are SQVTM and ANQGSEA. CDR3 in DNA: TGCAGCGTTGAAGAGACACGCGACGGGGGCAAGTACTTC. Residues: CSVEETRDGGKYF.

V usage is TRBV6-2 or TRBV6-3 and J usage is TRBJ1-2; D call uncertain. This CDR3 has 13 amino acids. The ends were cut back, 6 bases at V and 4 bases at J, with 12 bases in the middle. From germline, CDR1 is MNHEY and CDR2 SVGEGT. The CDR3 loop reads CASSSLQFYGYTF. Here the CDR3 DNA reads TGTGCCAGCAGCTCACTCCAGTTCTATGGCTACACCTTC.

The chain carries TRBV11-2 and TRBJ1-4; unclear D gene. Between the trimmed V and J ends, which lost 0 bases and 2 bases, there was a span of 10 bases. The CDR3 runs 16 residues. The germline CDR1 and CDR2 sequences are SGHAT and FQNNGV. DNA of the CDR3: TGTGCCAGCAGCTTAGAGTCGGTTGGGACTAATGAAAAACTGTTTTTT. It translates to CASSLESVGTNEKLFF.

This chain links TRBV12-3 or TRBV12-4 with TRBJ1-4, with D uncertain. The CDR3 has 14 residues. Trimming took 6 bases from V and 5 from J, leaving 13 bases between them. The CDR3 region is CASSTSGVNEKLFF. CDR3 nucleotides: TGTGCCAGCAGCACCTCAGGAGTCAATGAAAAACTGTTTTTT.

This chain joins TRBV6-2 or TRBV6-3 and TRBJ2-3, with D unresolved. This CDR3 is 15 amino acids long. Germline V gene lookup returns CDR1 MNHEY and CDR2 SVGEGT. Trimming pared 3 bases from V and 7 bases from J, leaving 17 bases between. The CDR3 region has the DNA TGTGCCAGCAGTTATTACTCCGGGCAGTTGAATACGCAGTATTTT. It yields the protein CASSYYSGQLNTQYF.

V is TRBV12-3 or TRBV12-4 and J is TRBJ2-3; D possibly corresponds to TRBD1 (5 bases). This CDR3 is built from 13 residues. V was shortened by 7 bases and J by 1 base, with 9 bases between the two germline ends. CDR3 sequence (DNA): TGTGCCAGCATCCCACAGGGCACAGATACGCAGTATTTT. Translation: CASIPQGTDTQYF.

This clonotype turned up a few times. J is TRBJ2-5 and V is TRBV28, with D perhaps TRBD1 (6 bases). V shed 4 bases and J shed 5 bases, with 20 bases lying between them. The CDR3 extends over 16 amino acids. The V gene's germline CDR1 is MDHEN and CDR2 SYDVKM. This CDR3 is CASSSLATGLAETQYF. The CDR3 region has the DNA TGTGCCAGCAGTTCCTTAGCGACAGGACTCGCGGAGACCCAGTACTTC.

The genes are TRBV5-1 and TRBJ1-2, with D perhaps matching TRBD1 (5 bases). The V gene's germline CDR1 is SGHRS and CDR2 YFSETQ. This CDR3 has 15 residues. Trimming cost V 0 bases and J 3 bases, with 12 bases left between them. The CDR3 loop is CASSLDRGMDYGYTF. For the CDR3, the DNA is TGCGCCAGCAGCTTGGATAGGGGAATGGACTATGGCTACACCTTC. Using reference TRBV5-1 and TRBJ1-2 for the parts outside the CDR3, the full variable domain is KAGVTQTPRYLIKTRGQQVTLSCSPISGHRSVSWYQQTPGQGLQFLFEYFSETQRNKGNFPGRFSGRQFSNSRSEMNVSTLELGDSALYLCASSLDRGMDYGYTFGSGTRLTVV.

CDR3: CASSYSTRAADTQYF. CDR3 DNA sequence: TGTGCCAGCAGTTACTCGACAAGGGCGGCAGATACGCAGTATTTT. The V gene is TRBV6-5, the J gene TRBJ2-3; no clear D gene. The CDR3 spans 15 residues. Looked up from germline, CDR1 is MNHEY and CDR2 is SVGAGI. V was trimmed by 0 bases and J by 4 bases, leaving 11 bases between them.

Written as DNA, the CDR3 is TGTGCCAGCGGGCGGATTAACACCGGGGAGCTGTTTTTT. Protein: CASGRINTGELFF. V is TRBV5-6 and J is TRBJ2-2; no clear D gene. Germline CDR1 SGHDT, CDR2 YYEEEE. This CDR3 has 13 amino acids. Trimming shortened V by 7 bases and J by 2 bases, and 9 bases separated the two germline ends.

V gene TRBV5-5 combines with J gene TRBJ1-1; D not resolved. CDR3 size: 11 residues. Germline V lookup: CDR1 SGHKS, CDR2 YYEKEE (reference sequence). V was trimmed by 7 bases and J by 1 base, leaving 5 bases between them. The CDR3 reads CASSRNTEAFF. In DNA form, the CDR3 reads TGTGCCAGCTCGAGGAACACTGAAGCTTTCTTT.

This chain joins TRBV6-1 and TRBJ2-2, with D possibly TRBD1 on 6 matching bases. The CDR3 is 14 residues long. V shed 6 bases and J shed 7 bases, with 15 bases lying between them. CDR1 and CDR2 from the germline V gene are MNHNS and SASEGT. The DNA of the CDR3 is TGTGCCAGCAGCGGGACACTTGACGTCGGGGAGCTGTTTTTT. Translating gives CASSGTLDVGELFF.

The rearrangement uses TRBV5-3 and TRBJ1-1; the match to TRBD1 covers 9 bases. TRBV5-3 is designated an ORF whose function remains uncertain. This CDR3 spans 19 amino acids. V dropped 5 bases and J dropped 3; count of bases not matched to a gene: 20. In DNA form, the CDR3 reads TGTGCCAGAAGACAGACGTTGGACAGGGGTCCTACAACGGACACTGAAGCTTTCTTT. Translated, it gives CARRQTLDRGPTTDTEAFF.

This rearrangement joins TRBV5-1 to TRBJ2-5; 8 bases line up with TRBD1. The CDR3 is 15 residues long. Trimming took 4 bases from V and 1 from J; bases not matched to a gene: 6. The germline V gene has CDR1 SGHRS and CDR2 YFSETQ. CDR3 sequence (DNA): TGCGCCAGCAGCCGTCGGACAGGGAGCCAAGAGACCCAGTACTTC. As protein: CASSRRTGSQETQYF.